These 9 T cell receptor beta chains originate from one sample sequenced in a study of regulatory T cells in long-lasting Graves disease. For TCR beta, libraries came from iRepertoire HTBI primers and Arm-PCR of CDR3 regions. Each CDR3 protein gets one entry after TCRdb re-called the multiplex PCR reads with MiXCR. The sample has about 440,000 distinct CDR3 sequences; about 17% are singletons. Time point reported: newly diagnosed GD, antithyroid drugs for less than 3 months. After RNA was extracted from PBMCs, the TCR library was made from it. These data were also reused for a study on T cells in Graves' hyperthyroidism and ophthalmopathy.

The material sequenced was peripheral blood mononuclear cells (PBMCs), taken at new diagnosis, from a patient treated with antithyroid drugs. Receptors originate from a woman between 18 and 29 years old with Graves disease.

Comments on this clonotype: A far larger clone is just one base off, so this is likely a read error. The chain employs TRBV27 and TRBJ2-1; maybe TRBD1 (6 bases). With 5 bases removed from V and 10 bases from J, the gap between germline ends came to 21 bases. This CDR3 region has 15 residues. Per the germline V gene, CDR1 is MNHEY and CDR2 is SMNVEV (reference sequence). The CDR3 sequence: CASSPNPVGAYEQFF. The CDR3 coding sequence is TGTGCCAGCAGTCCGAACCCCGTGGGGGCCTACGAGCAGTTCTTC.

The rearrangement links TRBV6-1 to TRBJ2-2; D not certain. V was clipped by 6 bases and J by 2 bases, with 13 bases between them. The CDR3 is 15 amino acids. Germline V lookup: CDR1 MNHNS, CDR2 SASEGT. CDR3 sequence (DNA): TGTGCCAGCAGGCAACATAGAGGAAACACCGGGGAGCTGTTTTTT. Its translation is CASRQHRGNTGELFF.

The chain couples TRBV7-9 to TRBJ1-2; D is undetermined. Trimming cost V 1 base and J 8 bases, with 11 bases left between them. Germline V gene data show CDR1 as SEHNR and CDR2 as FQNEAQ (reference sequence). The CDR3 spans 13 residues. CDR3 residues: CASSLEAQGGYTF. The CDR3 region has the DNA TGTGCCAGCAGCTTAGAGGCCCAAGGCGGCTACACCTTC. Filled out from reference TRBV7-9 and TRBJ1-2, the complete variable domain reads DTGVSQNPRHKITKRGQNVTFRCDPISEHNRLYWYRQTLGQGPEFLTYFQNEAQLEKSRLLSDRFSAERPKGSFSTLEIQRTEQGDSAMYLCASSLEAQGGYTFGSGTRLTVV.

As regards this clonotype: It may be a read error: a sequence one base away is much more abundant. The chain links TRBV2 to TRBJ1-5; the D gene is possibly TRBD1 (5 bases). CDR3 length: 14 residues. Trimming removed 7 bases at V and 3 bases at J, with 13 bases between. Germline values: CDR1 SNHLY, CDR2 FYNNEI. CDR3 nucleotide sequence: TGTGCCAGCATCCAGGGTAGATTCAATCAGCCCCAGCATTTT. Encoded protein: CASIQGRFNQPQHF.

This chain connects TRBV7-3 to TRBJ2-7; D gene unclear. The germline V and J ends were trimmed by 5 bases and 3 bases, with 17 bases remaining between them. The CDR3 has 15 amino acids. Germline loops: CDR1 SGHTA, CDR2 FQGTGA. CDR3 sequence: CASSTARASYYEQYF. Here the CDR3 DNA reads TGTGCCAGCAGCACAGCCCGGGCTTCTTACTACGAGCAGTACTTC.

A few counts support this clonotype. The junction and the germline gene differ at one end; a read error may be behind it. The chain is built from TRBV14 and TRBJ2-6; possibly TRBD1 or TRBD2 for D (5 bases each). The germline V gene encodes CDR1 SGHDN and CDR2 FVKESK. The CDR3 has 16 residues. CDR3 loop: CVSSHHRDPGANVLTF. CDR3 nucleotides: TGTGTCAGCAGCCATCACCGGGACCCCGGGGCCAACGTCCTGACTTTC.

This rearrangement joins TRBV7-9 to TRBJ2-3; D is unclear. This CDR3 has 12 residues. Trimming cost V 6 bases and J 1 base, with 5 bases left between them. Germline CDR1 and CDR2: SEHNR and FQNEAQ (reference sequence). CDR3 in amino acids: CASRSGTDTQYF. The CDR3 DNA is TGTGCCAGCAGGTCAGGCACAGATACGCAGTATTTT.

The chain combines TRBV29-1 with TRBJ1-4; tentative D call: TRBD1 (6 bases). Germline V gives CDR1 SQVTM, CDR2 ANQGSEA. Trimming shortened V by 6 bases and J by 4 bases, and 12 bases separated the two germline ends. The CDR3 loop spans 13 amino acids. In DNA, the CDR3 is TGCAGCGTCTTGACAGGATTTAATGAAAAACTGTTTTTT. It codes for CSVLTGFNEKLFF.

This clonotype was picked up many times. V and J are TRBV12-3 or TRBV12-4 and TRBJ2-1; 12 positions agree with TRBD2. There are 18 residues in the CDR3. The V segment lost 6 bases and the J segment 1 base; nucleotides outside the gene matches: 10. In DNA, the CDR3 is TGTGCCAGCAGCTACCCTAGCGGGAGGGCCCGGTCCTACAATGAGCAGTTCTTC. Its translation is CASSYPSGRARSYNEQFF.